One and the same sample provided the 17 T cell receptor beta chains below, sequenced in a study of blood T cell repertoires in COVID-19 (dated by TCRdb to about 2020). Libraries were made using the immunoSEQ multiplex PCR assay. The table was pulled from immuneACCESS by TCRdb, which kept in-frame rearrangements only. Such tables lose some clones; where checked, under half of the loss comes from unresolved V genes, and the rest has no known cause. The sample table shows about 60,000 clones, and roughly 78% are seen once. Over 7.5% of the sample rests with the top ten. Sequences were obtained from peripheral blood. The receptors were gathered from a woman aged 80 or over with acute or convalescent COVID-19.

V is TRBV12-3 or TRBV12-4 and J is TRBJ1-6, with a possible D match to TRBD1 (6 bases). The CDR3 is made up of 12 amino acids. The germline V and J ends were trimmed by 8 bases and 12 bases, with 14 bases remaining between them. The chain's CDR3 is CASVQGIGPLHF. The CDR3 region has the DNA TGTGCCAGCGTGCAGGGGATTGGACCCCTCCACTTT.

CDR3 region: CASSPDGGRNGELFF. In DNA form, the CDR3 reads TGCGCCAGCAGCCCGGATGGCGGGAGAAACGGGGAGCTGTTTTTT. V and J are TRBV5-1 and TRBJ2-2; 7 bases agree with TRBD2. The CDR3 runs to 15 residues. Germline-derived CDR1 and CDR2 are SGHRS and YFSETQ. After removal of 4 bases from V and 7 bases from J, the junction contained 10 bases not matched to a gene.

This chain joins TRBV4-2 and TRBJ2-1, with 9 nucleotides matching TRBD1. The CDR3 length is 18 residues. Germline V gene data show CDR1 as LGHNA and CDR2 as YNFKEQ. The V segment lost 4 bases and the J segment 0 bases; nucleotides outside the gene matches: 10. The CDR3 loop reads CASSPDGQGPSSYNEQFF. The CDR3 nucleotides are TGTGCCAGCAGCCCGGACGGACAGGGGCCAAGCTCCTACAATGAGCAGTTCTTC.

This clone was seen a single time. The genes are TRBV12-5 and TRBJ1-5; D not certain. Germline V gene sequence: CDR1 LGHNT, CDR2 FRNRAP. Trimming pared 3 bases from V and 4 bases from J, leaving 7 bases between. This CDR3 has 13 amino acids. CDR3 amino acids: CASGLRENQPQHF. The CDR3, as DNA: TGTGCTAGTGGTTTACGGGAGAATCAGCCCCAGCATTTT.

This clone was counted between two and nine times. V usage is TRBV5-4 and J usage is TRBJ2-7, with D possibly matching TRBD1 (6 bases). The ends were cut back, 2 bases at V and 5 bases at J, with 11 bases in the middle. Germline V lookup: CDR1 SGHNT, CDR2 YYREEE (reference sequence). The CDR3 contains 13 residues. CDR3 protein: CASSFHHRDEQYF. The CDR3 DNA reads TGTGCCAGCAGCTTCCACCACAGGGACGAGCAGTACTTC.

The V call is TRBV7-3, the J call TRBJ1-5; D not resolved. The CDR3 extends over 15 amino acids. Germline V gives CDR1 SGHTA, CDR2 FQGTGA. Trimming left V 5 bases short and J 4 bases short, with 15 bases between. CDR3 amino acids: CASSAYAGPNQPQHF. The CDR3 coding sequence is TGTGCCAGCAGCGCCTATGCGGGCCCTAATCAGCCCCAGCATTTT.

This rearrangement joins TRBV6-6 to TRBJ2-1; D possibly corresponds to TRBD1 (6 bases). With 5 bases removed from V and 4 bases from J, the gap between germline ends came to 9 bases. Germline V gene lookup returns CDR1 MNHNY and CDR2 SVGAGI (reference sequence). The CDR3 length is 13 residues. The CDR3 bases are TGTGCCAGCAGTGTACAGGGATACAATGAGCAGTTCTTC. It is translated as CASSVQGYNEQFF.

This clone has a single count. J is TRBJ2-6 and V is TRBV4-1; D remains ambiguous. Germline CDR1 is MGHRA and CDR2 is YSYEKL. The V gene lost 4 bases and the J gene lost 6 bases, with 19 bases spanning the gap. CDR3 length: 17 amino acids. The CDR3 bases are TGCGCCAGCAGCCGACAAGTAGTTACAGCTGAGGCCAACGTCCTGACTTTC. Translation gives CASSRQVVTAEANVLTF.

This chain joins TRBV6-1 and TRBJ1-4; tentative D call: TRBD1 (5 bases). From germline, CDR1 is MNHNS and CDR2 SASEGT. Trimming shortened V by 2 bases and J by 7 bases, and 17 bases separated the two germline ends. This CDR3 comprises 16 residues. The CDR3 reads CASSERRGSLGEKLFF. DNA of the CDR3: TGTGCCAGCAGTGAACGGAGGGGATCTTTGGGTGAAAAACTGTTTTTT.

The genes are TRBV5-1 and TRBJ2-2, with 7 bases matching TRBD1. Germline trimming cut 4 bases from V and 6 bases from J; bases unmatched to any gene: 3. The CDR3 sequence is 13 residues long. Germline V gene data show CDR1 as SGHRS and CDR2 as YFSETQ. In nucleotides, the CDR3 is TGCGCCAGCAGCGACAGGGAATCCGGGGAGCTGTTTTTT. Its translation: CASSDRESGELFF.

The gene calls are TRBV27 and TRBJ1-1; D is unresolved. Trimming took 1 base from V and 1 from J, leaving 4 bases between them. CDR1 is MNHEY and CDR2 is SMNVEV in the germline V gene (reference sequence). The CDR3 extends over 13 amino acids. DNA for the CDR3: TGTGCCAGCAGTTTATACAGGAACACTGAAGCTTTCTTT. Translated, it gives CASSLYRNTEAFF.

The rearrangement uses TRBV7-3 and TRBJ2-1; 7 positions agree with TRBD1. Looked up from germline, CDR1 is SGHTA and CDR2 is FQGTGA. The ends lost 5 bases at V and 0 bases at J; junction bases unmatched: 7. The CDR3 loop spans 16 amino acids. As DNA, the CDR3 is TGTGCCAGCAGCCCATACGGGGACAGCTCCTACAATGAGCAGTTCTTC. This sequence encodes CASSPYGDSSYNEQFF.

The chain links TRBV10-2 to TRBJ2-7; D remains ambiguous. Trimming took off 1 base at V and 2 bases at J, with 15 bases between the two ends. Germline CDR1 WSHSY, CDR2 SAAADI. The CDR3 length is 16 residues. The CDR3: CASSEFILGRAYEQYF. CDR3 DNA sequence: TGCGCCAGCAGTGAGTTCATCTTGGGCCGAGCCTACGAGCAGTACTTC.

The rearrangement uses TRBV6-5 and TRBJ1-2, with 8 positions matching TRBD1. CDR1 and CDR2 from the germline V gene are MNHEY and SVGAGI. The junction had 2 bases not matched to a gene; V was cut back by 0 bases and J by 2 bases. This CDR3 is 15 amino acids long. CDR3 DNA: TGTGCCAGCAGTTACTCGACAGGGGCCAACTATGGCTACACCTTC. Translation gives CASSYSTGANYGYTF.

The sample holds one count of this clone. V usage is TRBV7-4 and J usage is TRBJ1-5; D gene ambiguous. Germline V gives CDR1 SGHVT, CDR2 SQSDAQ. This CDR3 has 15 residues. V was shortened by 5 bases and J by 0 bases, with 11 bases between the two germline ends. This CDR3 reads CASSPHTPSNQPQHF. The CDR3 nucleotides read TGTGCCAGCAGCCCCCACACCCCTAGCAATCAGCCCCAGCATTTT.

This clone was counted only a few times. The chain couples TRBV29-1 to TRBJ1-4, with a tentative D call TRBD1 (5 bases). Trimming removed 0 bases from V and 7 bases from J, with 6 bases in between. The germline gives CDR1 SQVTM, CDR2 ANQGSEA. The CDR3 runs to 12 residues. In nucleotides, the CDR3 is TGCAGCGTTGAAGATCAGGGTGAAAAACTGTTTTTT. Residues: CSVEDQGEKLFF.

The V gene is TRBV5-4, the J gene TRBJ1-3, with no clear D. The germline CDR1 and CDR2 sequences are SGHNT and YYREEE (reference sequence). This CDR3 contains 17 residues. V lost 0 bases and J lost 0, with 13 bases in between. CDR3 nucleotides: TGTGCCAGCAGCTTGGTAGGAAGAGGTGACTCTGGAAACACCATATATTTT. Its translation is CASSLVGRGDSGNTIYF. The entire variable domain, with the rest obtained from reference TRBV5-4 and TRBJ1-3, is as follows: ETGVTQSPTHLIKTRGQQVTLRCSSQSGHNTVSWYQQALGQGPQFIFQYYREEENGRGNFPPRFSGLQFPNYSSELNVNALELDDSALYLCASSLVGRGDSGNTIYFGEGSWLTVV.